This TCR beta chain was captured in a study of long-term antiretroviral therapy in people with HIV. The wider study: The 2015 recommendation for immediate ART came about a decade after the earliest samples.

The CDR3 is 14 amino acids. Trimming left V 4 bases short and J 0 bases short, with 9 bases between. Looked up from germline, CDR1 is MNHEY and CDR2 is SMNVEV (reference sequence). There are a few counts of this clone. Its matching antigen is unknown. The authors ran the immunoSEQ assay, v3.0, at survey level. Produced via immunoSEQ multiplex PCR; TCRdb's table is partial and in-frame only. The sample yields 9,500 to 12,000 clones, about 81% seen once. Study-wide results and limits: The clones with expansion before ART were dominant in the repertoire at all time points.

The samples comprised about 0.95-11 million cryopreserved PBMC ahead of DNA extraction. Material: unsorted PBMCs, obtained 1.8 years after starting antiretroviral therapy. The receptor comes from a man aged 40-49 years with HIV. The chain uses TRBV27 and TRBJ1-1; D is unresolved. The CDR3 loop is CASSSYLMNTEAFF. The DNA for the CDR3 is TGTGCCAGCAGTTCCTATCTTATGAACACTGAAGCTTTCTTT.